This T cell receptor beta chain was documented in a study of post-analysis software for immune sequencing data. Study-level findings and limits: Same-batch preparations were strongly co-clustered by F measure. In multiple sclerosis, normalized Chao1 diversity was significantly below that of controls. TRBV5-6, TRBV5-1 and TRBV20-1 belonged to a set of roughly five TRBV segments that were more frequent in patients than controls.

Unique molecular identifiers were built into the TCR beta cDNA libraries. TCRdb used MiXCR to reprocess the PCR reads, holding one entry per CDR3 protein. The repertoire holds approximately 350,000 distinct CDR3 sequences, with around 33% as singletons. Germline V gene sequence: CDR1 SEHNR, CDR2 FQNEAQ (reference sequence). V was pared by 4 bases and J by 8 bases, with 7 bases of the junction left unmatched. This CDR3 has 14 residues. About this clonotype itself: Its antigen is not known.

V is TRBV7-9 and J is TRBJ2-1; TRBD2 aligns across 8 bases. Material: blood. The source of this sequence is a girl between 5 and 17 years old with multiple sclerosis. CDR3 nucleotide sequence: TGTGCCAGCAGCTGGGGGACTAGATCCGATGAGCAGTTCTTC. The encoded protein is CASSWGTRSDEQFF.